The T cell receptor (beta chain) under discussion was sequenced for a study of T cell responses to AZD1222 COVID-19 vaccine. Generated by immunoSEQ multiplex PCR, the TCRdb table keeps only in-frame clones and is missing some. The sample shows 170,000 or so clones, approximately 90% of them seen only once. V shed 0 bases and J shed 8 bases, with 10 bases lying between them. This CDR3 has 14 residues. From germline, CDR1 is MNHEY and CDR2 SVGAGI. Sequencing used peripheral blood, obtained on day 0 of AZD1222 vaccination. The source of this sequence is an adult in good health. The chain couples TRBV6-5 to TRBJ2-2; D is undetermined. CDR3 residues: CASSYSGMVGELFF. CDR3 bases: TGTGCCAGCAGTTACTCAGGGATGGTAGGGGAGCTGTTTTTT.